Below, 24 T cell receptor beta chains from the same sample are listed, as sequenced in a study of T-cell memory formation after mild COVID-19. One entry per CDR3 protein results from TCRdb running MiXCR on the 5' RACE reads. The top ten hold under 15% of the sample, which has over 450,000 distinct CDR3 sequences, roughly 21% seen once. The sequenced sample was PBMCs or a T cell subset sorted from them (not recorded which). The receptors stem from an adult woman who had mild COVID-19 (a few samples of this study predate the infection). Cell type and time point are not known.

This clonotype was observed a handful of times. This chain uses TRBV7-2 with TRBJ1-1; D gene ambiguous. Trimming stripped 1 base from V and 4 bases from J, with 13 bases between. The CDR3 consists of 15 residues. The germline CDR1 and CDR2 sequences are SGHTA and FQGNSA. CDR3 coding DNA: TGTGCCAGCAGCTTAGAGGTTGGGATGGGCACTGAAGCTTTCTTT. This gives the protein CASSLEVGMGTEAFF.

The gene calls are TRBV20-1 and TRBJ2-7; unclear D gene. V was cut by 3 bases and J by 2 bases, with 11 bases left in between. CDR1 and CDR2 from the germline V gene are DFQATT and SNEGSKA (reference sequence). CDR3 size: 13 residues. The CDR3 DNA reads TGCAGTGCTAGTCCGGACGAGACCTACGAGCAGTACTTC. Translated, it gives CSASPDETYEQYF.

The rearrangement joins TRBV4-3 to TRBJ1-2; D gene unclear. Looked up from germline, CDR1 is LGHNA and CDR2 is YSLEER. V was pared by 1 base and J by 2 bases, with 8 bases between. The CDR3 consists of 14 residues. In nucleotides, the CDR3 is TGCGCCAGCAGCCAAGTACTACAGAACTATGGCTACACCTTC. Its protein is CASSQVLQNYGYTF.

The V gene is TRBV7-6, the J gene TRBJ2-7; 7 nucleotides align to TRBD1. The CDR3 spans 15 residues. Losses at the gene ends were 5 bases for V and 4 bases for J; bases not matched to a gene: 11. The germline V gene has CDR1 SGHVS and CDR2 FNYEAQ. CDR3 nucleotide sequence: TGTGCCAGCAGCCCCGACAGGGATGGCCTTTACGAGCAGTACTTC. This translates into CASSPDRDGLYEQYF.

In its sample, this clonotype was seen a few times. The CDR3 protein is CASSPEQGYNEQFF. CDR3 nucleotide sequence: TGTGCCAGCTCCCCGGAGCAGGGGTACAATGAGCAGTTCTTC. J is TRBJ2-1 and V is TRBV18, with a weak D call TRBD1 (6 bases). Trimming left V 6 bases short and J 4 bases short, with 13 bases between. The CDR3 is 14 residues long. Germline loops: CDR1 KGHSH, CDR2 LQKENI.

The J gene is TRBJ2-7, the V gene TRBV5-1; 7 bases align to TRBD1. Germline-derived CDR1 and CDR2 are SGHRS and YFSETQ. J lost 6 bases, V lost 3 bases, and 6 bases had no gene match. This CDR3 spans 13 amino acids. The CDR3 protein is CASSWDSSLEQYF. CDR3 coding DNA: TGCGCCAGCAGCTGGGACAGTTCGCTCGAGCAGTACTTC.

This clonotype was detected only a few times. V and J are TRBV3-1 and TRBJ1-2; TRBD1 is a possible D gene (5 bases). Germline CDR1 reads LGHDT; CDR2 reads YNNKEL (reference sequence). The CDR3 contains 14 residues. V lost 6 bases to trimming and J lost 3 bases, with 14 bases between them. The CDR3 DNA reads as TGTGCCAGCAGTCCCGGCGGGGGGTACTATGGCTACACCTTC. It specifies CASSPGGGYYGYTF.

The chain has TRBV29-1 and TRBJ2-3; 7 nucleotides agree with TRBD2. The CDR3 is 13 amino acids. With V trimmed by 6 bases and J by 2 bases, 5 bases remained unmatched. Germline values: CDR1 SQVTM, CDR2 ANQGSEA. The CDR3 nucleotides read TGCAGCGTGGGGAGGGTCCTCACAGATACGCAGTATTTT. It encodes CSVGRVLTDTQYF.

This clonotype has a handful of counts. The chain carries TRBV7-8 and TRBJ2-5; possible D gene TRBD1, 6 bases. This CDR3 is 17 amino acids long. Trimming pared 5 bases from V and 2 bases from J, leaving 21 bases between. Germline CDR1 and CDR2: SGHVS and FQNEAQ. CDR3 amino acids: CASSHRWDTPAQETQYF. Written as DNA, the CDR3 is TGTGCCAGCAGCCACCGTTGGGACACCCCAGCTCAAGAGACCCAGTACTTC.

The chain couples TRBV12-3 or TRBV12-4 to TRBJ1-5; no firm D call. CDR3 length equals 14 residues. Trimming removed 5 bases from V and 4 bases from J, with 12 bases in between. CDR3 residues: CASSDPRKNQPQHF. The DNA of the CDR3 is TGTGCCAGCAGTGACCCGAGAAAGAATCAGCCCCAGCATTTT.

This clonotype was counted only a few times. This CDR3 is CAWSHSGVNTGELFF. CDR3 DNA: TGTGCCTGGAGTCACAGCGGGGTGAACACCGGGGAGCTGTTTTTT. The chain links TRBV30 to TRBJ2-2, with 7 bases lining up with TRBD2. This CDR3 has 15 residues. With V trimmed by 2 bases and J by 1 base, 4 bases remained unmatched. Germline lookup yields CDR1 GTSNPN and CDR2 SVGIG (reference sequence).

This clonotype was observed many times. The chain carries TRBV12-3 or TRBV12-4 and TRBJ1-2; 10 nucleotides match TRBD1. V lost 5 bases to trimming and J lost 4 bases; unmatched junction nucleotides: 1. The CDR3 runs 13 residues. CDR3: CASSGTGAYGYTF. CDR3 sequence (DNA): TGTGCCAGCAGTGGGACAGGGGCCTATGGCTACACCTTC.

This chain links TRBV5-1 with TRBJ2-2; possible D gene TRBD1, 5 bases. Germline CDR1 reads SGHRS; CDR2 reads YFSETQ. CDR3 length: 16 amino acids. Trimming took off 2 bases at V and 1 base at J, with 12 bases between the two ends. As DNA, the CDR3 is TGCGCCAGCAGCTTCTCCCTACAGGAGAACACCGGGGAGCTGTTTTTT. Its protein product is CASSFSLQENTGELFF.

The count of this clonotype is one. The gene calls are TRBV24-1 and TRBJ2-2; D not certain. Germline lookup yields CDR1 KGHDR and CDR2 SFDVKD. The V and J ends lost 0 bases and 6 bases respectively, with 19 bases between them. The CDR3 runs 18 residues. The CDR3 region has the DNA TGTGCCACCAGTGATTTGCCGAGACATGGGGTATCGGCCGGGGAGCTGTTTTTT. Translating it yields CATSDLPRHGVSAGELFF.

The chain employs TRBV4-3 and TRBJ1-5; 10 nucleotides agree with TRBD1. Per germline, CDR1 LGHNA and CDR2 YSLEER. The CDR3 is 15 amino acids. V dropped 3 bases and J dropped 7; count of bases not matched to a gene: 6. CDR3 coding DNA: TGCGCCAGCAGCCAGGGGGACAGGGGTTTCCAGCCCCAGCATTTT. The encoded protein is CASSQGDRGFQPQHF.

There are a few counts of this clonotype. The chain recombines TRBV7-9 with TRBJ2-7; D not certain. The CDR3 totals 12 residues. V lost 5 bases, J lost 3 bases, and 8 bases lay in between. The germline gives CDR1 SEHNR, CDR2 FQNEAQ (reference sequence). CDR3 region: CASSEEYYEQYF. CDR3 in DNA: TGTGCCAGCAGCGAGGAGTACTACGAGCAGTACTTC.

V gene TRBV4-2 combines with J gene TRBJ2-2; no clear D gene. The CDR3 has 14 residues. Trimming shortened V by 0 bases and J by 0 bases, and 2 bases separated the two germline ends. Germline CDR1 and CDR2: LGHNA and YNFKEQ. This chain's CDR3 is CASSQEPNTGELFF. The CDR3 DNA reads as TGTGCCAGCAGCCAAGAGCCGAACACCGGGGAGCTGTTTTTT.

This clonotype came up a few times. Here the CDR3 DNA reads TGCGCCAGCAGCTTGGGCCGCCGAGATAATTCACCCCTCCACTTT. This sequence encodes CASSLGRRDNSPLHF. The chain recombines TRBV5-1 with TRBJ1-6, with D uncertain. The V and J ends lost 0 bases and 5 bases respectively, with 9 bases between them. Germline V gives CDR1 SGHRS, CDR2 YFSETQ. The CDR3 extends over 15 amino acids.

This clonotype was counted a few times. The chain combines TRBV29-1 with TRBJ1-1; D may be TRBD1 (6 bases). With 3 bases removed from V and 6 bases from J, the gap between germline ends came to 11 bases. Per the germline V gene, CDR1 is SQVTM and CDR2 is ANQGSEA. The CDR3 is 12 residues long. CDR3 coding DNA: TGCAGCGTTGAGGTGGAGGGGGCTGAAGCTTTCTTT. This gives the protein CSVEVEGAEAFF.

This clonotype has more than one count but fewer than ten. The V call is TRBV6-1, the J call TRBJ1-5, with D unresolved. The CDR3 runs 11 residues. Germline CDR1 MNHNS, CDR2 SASEGT. The germline V and J ends were trimmed by 11 bases and 5 bases, with 10 bases remaining between them. The CDR3 spells CAAYADQPQHF. The CDR3 DNA is TGTGCCGCATACGCCGATCAGCCCCAGCATTTT.

This clonotype was seen more than once but under ten times. The rearrangement links TRBV9 to TRBJ2-3; 11 bases match TRBD2. The CDR3 is made up of 15 amino acids. The V and J ends lost 0 bases and 11 bases, in that order; junction bases with no gene match: 8. Germline values: CDR1 SGDLS, CDR2 YYNGEE. CDR3 amino acids: CASSVDGTSGSGQYF. In DNA, the CDR3 is TGTGCCAGCAGCGTAGACGGGACTAGCGGATCAGGGCAGTATTTT.

V usage is TRBV24-1 and J usage is TRBJ2-1; D is possibly TRBD2 (6 bases). V lost 6 bases and J lost 7, with 9 bases in between. The CDR3 consists of 12 residues. Germline V gives CDR1 KGHDR, CDR2 SFDVKD. The DNA for the CDR3 is TGTGCCACCAGTAGCGGGCGGAATGAGCAGTTCTTC. It codes for CATSSGRNEQFF.

This clonotype was observed at least ten times. The rearrangement uses TRBV5-1 and TRBJ2-1; 11 nucleotides align to TRBD2. Germline V lookup: CDR1 SGHRS, CDR2 YFSETQ. The CDR3 loop spans 15 amino acids. J lost 3 bases, V lost 2 bases, and 1 base had no gene match. CDR3 in DNA: TGCGCCAGCAGCTTTACTAGCGGGAGCTACAATGAGCAGTTCTTC. Its translation: CASSFTSGSYNEQFF.

The rearrangement joins TRBV10-3 to TRBJ2-7; D gene unclear. Germline lookup yields CDR1 ENHRY and CDR2 SYGVKD. This CDR3 is 13 amino acids long. The V gene lost 3 bases and the J gene lost 1 base, with 7 bases spanning the gap. CDR3 loop: CAISEAGSYEQYF. The CDR3 DNA sequence: TGTGCCATCAGTGAAGCAGGATCCTACGAGCAGTACTTC.